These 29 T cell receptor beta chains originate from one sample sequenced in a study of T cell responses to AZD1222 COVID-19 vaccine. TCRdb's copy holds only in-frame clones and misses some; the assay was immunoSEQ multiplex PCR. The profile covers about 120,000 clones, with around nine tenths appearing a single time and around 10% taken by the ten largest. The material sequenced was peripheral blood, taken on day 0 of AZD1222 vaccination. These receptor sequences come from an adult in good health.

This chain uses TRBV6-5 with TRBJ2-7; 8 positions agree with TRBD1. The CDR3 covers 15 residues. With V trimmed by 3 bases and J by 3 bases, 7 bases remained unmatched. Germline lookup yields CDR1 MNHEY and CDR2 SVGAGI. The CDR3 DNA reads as TGTGCCAGCAGTTATGGCCGACAGGGGTACTACGAGCAGTACTTC. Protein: CASSYGRQGYYEQYF.

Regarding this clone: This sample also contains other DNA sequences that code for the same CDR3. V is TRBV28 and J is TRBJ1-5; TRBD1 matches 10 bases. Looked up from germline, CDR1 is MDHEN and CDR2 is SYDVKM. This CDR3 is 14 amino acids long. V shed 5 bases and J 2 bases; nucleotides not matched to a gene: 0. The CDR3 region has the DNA TGTGCCAGCAGTGGGACAGGGGGCAATCAGCCCCAGCATTTT. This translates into CASSGTGGNQPQHF.

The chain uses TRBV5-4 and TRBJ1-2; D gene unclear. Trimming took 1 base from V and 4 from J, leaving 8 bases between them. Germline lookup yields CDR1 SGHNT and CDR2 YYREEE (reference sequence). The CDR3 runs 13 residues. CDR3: CASSLRQPYGYTF. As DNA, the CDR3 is TGTGCCAGCAGCTTGAGGCAGCCCTATGGCTACACCTTC. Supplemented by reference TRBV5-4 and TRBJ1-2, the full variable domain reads ETGVTQSPTHLIKTRGQQVTLRCSSQSGHNTVSWYQQALGQGPQFIFQYYREEENGRGNFPPRFSGLQFPNYSSELNVNALELDDSALYLCASSLRQPYGYTFGSGTRLTVV.

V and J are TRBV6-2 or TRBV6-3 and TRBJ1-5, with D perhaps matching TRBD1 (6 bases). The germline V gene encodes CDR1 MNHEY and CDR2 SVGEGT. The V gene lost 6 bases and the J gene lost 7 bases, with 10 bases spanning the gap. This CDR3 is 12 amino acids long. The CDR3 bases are TGTGCCAGCAGCCAAGGGGGGCAGCCCCAGCATTTT. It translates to CASSQGGQPQHF.

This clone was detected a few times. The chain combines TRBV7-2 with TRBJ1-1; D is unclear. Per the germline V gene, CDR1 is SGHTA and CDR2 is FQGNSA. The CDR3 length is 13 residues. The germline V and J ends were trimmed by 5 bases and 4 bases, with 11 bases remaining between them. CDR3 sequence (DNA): TGTGCCAGCAGCCTTCGCCGGGCCACTGAAGCTTTCTTT. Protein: CASSLRRATEAFF.

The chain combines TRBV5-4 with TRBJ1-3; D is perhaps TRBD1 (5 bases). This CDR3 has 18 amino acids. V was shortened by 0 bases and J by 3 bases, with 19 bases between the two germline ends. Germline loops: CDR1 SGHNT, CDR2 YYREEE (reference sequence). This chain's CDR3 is CASSLGPLGQGSGNTIYF. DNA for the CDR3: TGTGCCAGCAGCTTGGGTCCCCTGGGGCAGGGCAGTGGAAACACCATATATTTT.

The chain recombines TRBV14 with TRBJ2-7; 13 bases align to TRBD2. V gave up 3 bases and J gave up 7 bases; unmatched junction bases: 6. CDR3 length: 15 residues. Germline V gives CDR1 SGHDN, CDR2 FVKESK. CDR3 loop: CASSQGLAGPREQYF. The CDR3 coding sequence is TGTGCCAGCAGCCAGGGACTAGCGGGACCACGTGAGCAGTACTTC.

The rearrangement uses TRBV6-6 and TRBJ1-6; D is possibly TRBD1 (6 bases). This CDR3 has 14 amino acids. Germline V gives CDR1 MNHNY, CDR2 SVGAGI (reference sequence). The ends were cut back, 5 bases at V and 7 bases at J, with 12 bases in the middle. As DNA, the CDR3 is TGTGCCAGCAGTCCCCGGACAGAGAATTCACCCCTCCACTTT. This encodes CASSPRTENSPLHF.

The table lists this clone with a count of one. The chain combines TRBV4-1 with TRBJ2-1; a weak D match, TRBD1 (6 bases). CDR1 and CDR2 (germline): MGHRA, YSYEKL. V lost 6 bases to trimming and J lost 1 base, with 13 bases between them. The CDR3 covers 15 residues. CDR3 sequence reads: CASRQTGTSYNEQFF. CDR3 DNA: TGCGCCAGCAGACAGACAGGAACTTCCTACAATGAGCAGTTCTTC.

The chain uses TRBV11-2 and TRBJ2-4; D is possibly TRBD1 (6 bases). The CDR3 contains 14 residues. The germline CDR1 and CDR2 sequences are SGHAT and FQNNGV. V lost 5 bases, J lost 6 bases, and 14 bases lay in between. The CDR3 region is CASSPGTSGNIQYF. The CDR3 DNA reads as TGTGCCAGCAGCCCCGGGACATCAGGAAACATTCAGTACTTC.

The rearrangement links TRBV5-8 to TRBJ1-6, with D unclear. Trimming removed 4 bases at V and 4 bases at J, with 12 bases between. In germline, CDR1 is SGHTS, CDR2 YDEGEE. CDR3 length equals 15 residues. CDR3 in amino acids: CASSPGGFYNSPLHF. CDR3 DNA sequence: TGTGCCAGCAGCCCCGGCGGATTTTATAATTCACCCCTCCACTTT. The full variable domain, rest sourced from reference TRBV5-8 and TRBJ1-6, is EAGVTQSPTHLIKTRGQQATLRCSPISGHTSVYWYQQALGLGLQFLLWYDEGEERNRGNFPPRFSGRQFPNYSSELNVNALELEDSALYLCASSPGGFYNSPLHFGNGTRLTVT.

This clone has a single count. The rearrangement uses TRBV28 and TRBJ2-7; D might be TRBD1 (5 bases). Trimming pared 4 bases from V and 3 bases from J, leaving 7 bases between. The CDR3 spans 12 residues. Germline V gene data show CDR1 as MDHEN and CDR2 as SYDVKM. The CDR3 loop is CASSWGLYEQYF. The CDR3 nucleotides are TGTGCCAGCAGTTGGGGCCTCTACGAGCAGTACTTC.

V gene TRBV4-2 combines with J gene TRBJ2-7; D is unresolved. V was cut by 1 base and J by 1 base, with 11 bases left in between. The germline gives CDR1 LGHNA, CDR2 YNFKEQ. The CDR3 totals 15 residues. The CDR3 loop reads CASSQGTGPSYEQYF. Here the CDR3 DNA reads TGTGCCAGCAGCCAAGGAACCGGACCTTCCTACGAGCAGTACTTC.

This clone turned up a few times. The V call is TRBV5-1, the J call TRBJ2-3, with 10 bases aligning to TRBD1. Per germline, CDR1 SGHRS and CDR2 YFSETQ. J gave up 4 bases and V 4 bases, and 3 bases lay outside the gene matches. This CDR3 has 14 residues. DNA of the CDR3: TGCGCCAGCAGCCCGGGGACAGGGGCAGATACGCAGTATTTT. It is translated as CASSPGTGADTQYF.

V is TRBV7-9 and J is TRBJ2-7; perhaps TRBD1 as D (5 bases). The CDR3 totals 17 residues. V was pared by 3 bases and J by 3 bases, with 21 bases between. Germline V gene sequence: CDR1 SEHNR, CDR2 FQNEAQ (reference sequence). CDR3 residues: CASSFFGADGRLYEQYF. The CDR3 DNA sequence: TGTGCCAGCAGCTTTTTTGGGGCAGATGGGCGGCTCTACGAGCAGTACTTC. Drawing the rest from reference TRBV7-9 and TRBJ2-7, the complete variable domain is DTGVSQNPRHKITKRGQNVTFRCDPISEHNRLYWYRQTLGQGPEFLTYFQNEAQLEKSRLLSDRFSAERPKGSFSTLEIQRTEQGDSAMYLCASSFFGADGRLYEQYFGPGTRLTVT.

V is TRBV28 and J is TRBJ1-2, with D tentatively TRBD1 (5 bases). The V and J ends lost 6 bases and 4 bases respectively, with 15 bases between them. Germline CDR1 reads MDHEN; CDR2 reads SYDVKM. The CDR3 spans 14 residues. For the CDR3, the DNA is TGTGCCAGCAGCCATGACGTAGGGGCCTATGGCTACACCTTC. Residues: CASSHDVGAYGYTF.

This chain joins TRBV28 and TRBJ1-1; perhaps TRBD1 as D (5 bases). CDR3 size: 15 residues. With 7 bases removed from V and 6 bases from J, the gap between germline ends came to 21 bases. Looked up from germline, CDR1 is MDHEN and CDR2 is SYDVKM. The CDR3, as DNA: TGTGCCAGCAATACAGGTACGGACGGTCGGGCTGAAGCTTTCTTT. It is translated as CASNTGTDGRAEAFF.

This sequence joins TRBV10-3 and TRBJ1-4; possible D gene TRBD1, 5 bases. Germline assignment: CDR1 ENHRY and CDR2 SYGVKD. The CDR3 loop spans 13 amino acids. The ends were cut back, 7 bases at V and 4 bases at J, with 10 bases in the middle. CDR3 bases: TGTGCCATCAAGTCGGGGGTTAATGAAAAACTGTTTTTT. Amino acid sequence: CAIKSGVNEKLFF.

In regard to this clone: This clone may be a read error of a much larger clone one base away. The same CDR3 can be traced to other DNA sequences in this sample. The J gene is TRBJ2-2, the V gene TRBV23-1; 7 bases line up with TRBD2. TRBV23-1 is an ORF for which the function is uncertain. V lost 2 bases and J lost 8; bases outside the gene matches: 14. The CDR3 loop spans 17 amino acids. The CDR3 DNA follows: TGCGCCAGCAGTCAAAGGGCTTCGGGGGGAGAATATGGGGAGCTGTTTTTT. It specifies CASSQRASGGEYGELFF.

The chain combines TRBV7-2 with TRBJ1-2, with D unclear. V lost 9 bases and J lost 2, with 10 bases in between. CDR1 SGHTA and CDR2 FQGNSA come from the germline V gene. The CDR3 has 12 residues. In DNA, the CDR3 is TGTGCCAGTGTGTGGGCCAACTATGGCTACACCTTC. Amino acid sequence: CASVWANYGYTF.

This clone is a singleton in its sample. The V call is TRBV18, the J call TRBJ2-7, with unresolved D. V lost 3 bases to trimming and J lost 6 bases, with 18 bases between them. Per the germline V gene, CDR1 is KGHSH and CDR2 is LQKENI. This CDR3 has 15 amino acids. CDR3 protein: CASSPRRTEPVEQYF. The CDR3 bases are TGTGCCAGCTCACCCCGACGGACGGAACCGGTCGAGCAGTACTTC.

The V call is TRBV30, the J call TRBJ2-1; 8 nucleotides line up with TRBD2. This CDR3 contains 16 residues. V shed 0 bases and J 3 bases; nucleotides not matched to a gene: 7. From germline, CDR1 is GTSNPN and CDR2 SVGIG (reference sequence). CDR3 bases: TGTGCCTGGAGTGTACGGGAAACTAGCGGCTACAATGAGCAGTTCTTC. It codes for CAWSVRETSGYNEQFF.

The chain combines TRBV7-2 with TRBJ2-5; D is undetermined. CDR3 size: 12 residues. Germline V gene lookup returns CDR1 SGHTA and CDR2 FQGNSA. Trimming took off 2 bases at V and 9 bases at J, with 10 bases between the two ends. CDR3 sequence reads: CASSLSLQAQYF. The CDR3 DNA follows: TGTGCCAGCAGCTTAAGCCTGCAGGCCCAGTACTTC.

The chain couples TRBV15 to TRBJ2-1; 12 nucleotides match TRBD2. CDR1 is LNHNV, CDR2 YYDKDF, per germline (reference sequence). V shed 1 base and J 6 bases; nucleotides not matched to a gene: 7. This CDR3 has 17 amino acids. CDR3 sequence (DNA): TGTGCCACCAGCAGAGGGGCCGGGACTAGCGGGTCCAATGAGCAGTTCTTC. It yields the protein CATSRGAGTSGSNEQFF. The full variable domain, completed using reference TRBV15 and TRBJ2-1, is DAMVIQNPRYQVTQFGKPVTLSCSQTLNHNVMYWYQQKSSQAPKLLFHYYDKDFNNEADTPDNFQSRRPNTSFCFLDIRSPGLGDTAMYLCATSRGAGTSGSNEQFFGPGTRLTVL.

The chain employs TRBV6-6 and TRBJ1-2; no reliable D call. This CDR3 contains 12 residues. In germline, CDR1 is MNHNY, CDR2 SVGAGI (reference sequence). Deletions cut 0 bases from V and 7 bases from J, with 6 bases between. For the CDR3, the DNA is TGTGCCAGCAGTTACTCGGTCCTTGGCTACACCTTC. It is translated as CASSYSVLGYTF.

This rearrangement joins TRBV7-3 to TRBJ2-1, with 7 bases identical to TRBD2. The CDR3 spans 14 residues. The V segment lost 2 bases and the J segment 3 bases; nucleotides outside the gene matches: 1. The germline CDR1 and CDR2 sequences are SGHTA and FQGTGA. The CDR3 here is CASSLAGVYNEQFF. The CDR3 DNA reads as TGTGCCAGCAGCTTAGCGGGGGTCTACAATGAGCAGTTCTTC.

The CDR3, as DNA: TGCAGTGCTCCGCGACCCACTGAGCAGTTCTTC. This translates into CSAPRPTEQFF. The chain combines TRBV20-1 with TRBJ2-1; no definite D call. V was clipped by 5 bases and J by 9 bases, with 11 bases between them. The CDR3 sequence is 11 residues long. In germline, CDR1 is DFQATT, CDR2 SNEGSKA (reference sequence).

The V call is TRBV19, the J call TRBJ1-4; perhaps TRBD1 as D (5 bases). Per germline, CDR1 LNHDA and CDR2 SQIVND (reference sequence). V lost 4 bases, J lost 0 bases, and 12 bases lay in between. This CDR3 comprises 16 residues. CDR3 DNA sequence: TGTGCCAGTAGTACCGGGACTCTTGCAACTAATGAAAAACTGTTTTTT. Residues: CASSTGTLATNEKLFF.

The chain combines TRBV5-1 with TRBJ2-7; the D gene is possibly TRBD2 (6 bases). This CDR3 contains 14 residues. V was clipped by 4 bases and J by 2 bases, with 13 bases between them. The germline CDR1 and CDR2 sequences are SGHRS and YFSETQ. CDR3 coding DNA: TGCGCCAGCAGCCCCCAGGAGGGCCCCTACGAGCAGTACTTC. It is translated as CASSPQEGPYEQYF. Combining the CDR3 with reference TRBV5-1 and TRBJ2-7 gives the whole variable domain KAGVTQTPRYLIKTRGQQVTLSCSPISGHRSVSWYQQTPGQGLQFLFEYFSETQRNKGNFPGRFSGRQFSNSRSEMNVSTLELGDSALYLCASSPQEGPYEQYFGPGTRLTVT.